A selection of T cell receptor beta chains follows, all from one sample in a study of blood T cell repertoires in COVID-19. Repertoires were generated with immunoSEQ multiplex PCR, while TCRdb's copy carries only in-frame clones and drops some. The data hold roughly 140,000 clones, with 70% to 90% observed a single time. Sequenced material: peripheral blood. The receptors stem from an older woman with COVID-19, enrolled during active disease. The CDR3 runs from the conserved cysteine through the conserved F or W. Each record gives: V gene, J gene, D gene, CDR3 DNA, CDR3 protein. D genes are given only for firm matches.

TRBV19	TRBJ1-5	TRBD1	TGTGCCAGTAGTGGGGGGACAGGGGGCTATCAGCCCCAGCATTTT	CASSGGTGGYQPQHF
TRBV4-1	TRBJ1-5	-	TGCGCCAGCAGCCAAGACGGGTTTAGCAATCAGCCCCAGCATTTT	CASSQDGFSNQPQHF
TRBV6-5	TRBJ1-1	-	TGTGCCAGCAGTCCCCGGACAGCGACTGAAGCTTTCTTT	CASSPRTATEAFF
TRBV6-6	TRBJ1-5	-	TGTGCCAGCATCGACGGGGGGGCTAGTGAGCCCCAGCATTTT	CASIDGGASEPQHF
TRBV4-2	TRBJ2-2	TRBD2	TGTGCCAGCAGCCAAGAAGCGGGGGGTCACACCGGGGAGCTGTTTTTT	CASSQEAGGHTGELFF
TRBV7-3	TRBJ2-3	TRBD2	TGTGCCAGCAGCCCCCTGATCGGGGGGGGTACGCAGTATTTT	CASSPLIGGGTQYF
TRBV6-2/TRBV6-3	TRBJ1-2	TRBD1	TGTGCCAGCAGTCACGACAGGGGGACTAACTATGGCTACACCTTC	CASSHDRGTNYGYTF
TRBV29-1	TRBJ1-1	-	TGCAGCGTTGGGAGGGCGGACACTGAAGCTTTCTTT	CSVGRADTEAFF
TRBV2	TRBJ1-5	TRBD1	TGTGCCAGCAGTAGGGAAGGGGGCGGCAATCAGCCCCAGCATTTT	CASSREGGGNQPQHF
TRBV2	TRBJ1-4	-	TGTGCCAGCAGTGTGGTACAGGGAGTTAATGAAAAACTGTTTTTT	CASSVVQGVNEKLFF
TRBV5-4	TRBJ1-5	-	TGTGCCAGCAGCGATTTTGGAGGACAGCCCCAGCATTTT	CASSDFGGQPQHF
TRBV20-1	TRBJ1-2	-	TGCAGTGCTAGTACCCAACAGGATAGGCGCGGCTACACCTTC	CSASTQQDRRGYTF
TRBV2	TRBJ2-1	TRBD2	TGTGCCAGCAGTTCCGGGTTAGCGGGAGGTAGGGGTAGTGAGCAGTTCTTC	CASSSGLAGGRGSEQFF
TRBV6-5	TRBJ2-7	TRBD2	TGTGCCAGCATCTCTGGGACTAGCAACTACGAGCAGTACTTC	CASISGTSNYEQYF
TRBV10-2	TRBJ1-2	TRBD1	TGCGCCAGCAGTGAGAAGGCAGGGGGCAACTATGGCTACACCTTC	CASSEKAGGNYGYTF
TRBV9	TRBJ2-5	-	TGTGCCAGCAGCGTAGGGGGCGGAGAGACCCAGTACTTC	CASSVGGGETQYF
TRBV6-1	TRBJ2-5	-	TGTGCCAGCAGTGAAGGGGCCAGGGTTGTCGAGACCCAGTACTTC	CASSEGARVVETQYF
TRBV4-1	TRBJ1-5	-	TGCGCCAGCAGCCAAGACCAGATGGTGAGCAATCAGCCCCAGCATTTT	CASSQDQMVSNQPQHF
TRBV6-5	TRBJ1-5	-	TGTGCCACCTCGATTGGCCGTGGGGGCTATCAGCCCCAGCATTTT	CATSIGRGGYQPQHF
TRBV3-1/TRBV3-2	TRBJ2-3	TRBD1	TGTGCCAGCAGCCAAGATAACAGGGGGCCCACAGATACGCAGTATTTT	CASSQDNRGPTDTQYF
TRBV3-1/TRBV3-2	TRBJ1-3	TRBD1	TGTGCCAGCAGCCAAGATCGAACAGGGGGCGGACTGAGAAACACCATATATTTT	CASSQDRTGGGLRNTIYF
TRBV3-1/TRBV3-2	TRBJ1-1	TRBD1	TGTGCCAGCAGCCTACAGGGGGGGAACACTGAAGCTTTCTTT	CASSLQGGNTEAFF